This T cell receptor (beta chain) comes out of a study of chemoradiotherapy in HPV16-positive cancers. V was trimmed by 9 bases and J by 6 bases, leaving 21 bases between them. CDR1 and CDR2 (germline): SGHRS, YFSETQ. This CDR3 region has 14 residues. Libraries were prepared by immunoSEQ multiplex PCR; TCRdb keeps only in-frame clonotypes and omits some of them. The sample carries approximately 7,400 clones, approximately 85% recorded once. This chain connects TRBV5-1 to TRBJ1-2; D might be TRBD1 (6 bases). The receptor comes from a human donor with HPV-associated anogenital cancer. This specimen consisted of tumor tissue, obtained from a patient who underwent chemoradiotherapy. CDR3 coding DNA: TGCGCCACCAATGGGGGGTCGGACAGTCATGGCTACACCTTC. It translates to CATNGGSDSHGYTF.